The source of this T cell receptor beta chain is a study of blood T cell repertoires in COVID-19. Here immunoSEQ multiplex PCR was the method, and the copy in TCRdb shows in-frame clones only, minus some. The sample has about 160,000 clones, roughly 88% seen once. Germline V gene data show CDR1 as GTSNPN and CDR2 as SVGIG (reference sequence). This CDR3 comprises 17 residues. V was pared by 0 bases and J by 0 bases, with 15 bases between. The specimen sequenced was peripheral blood. This sequence joins TRBV30 and TRBJ1-3; TRBD1 might be the D (6 bases). The receptor was derived from a woman older than 75 with active or convalescent COVID-19. The CDR3 DNA reads as TGTGCCTGGAGTGTACGCTCTGGGGGCAGCTCTGGAAACACCATATATTTT. Its protein is CAWSVRSGGSSGNTIYF.